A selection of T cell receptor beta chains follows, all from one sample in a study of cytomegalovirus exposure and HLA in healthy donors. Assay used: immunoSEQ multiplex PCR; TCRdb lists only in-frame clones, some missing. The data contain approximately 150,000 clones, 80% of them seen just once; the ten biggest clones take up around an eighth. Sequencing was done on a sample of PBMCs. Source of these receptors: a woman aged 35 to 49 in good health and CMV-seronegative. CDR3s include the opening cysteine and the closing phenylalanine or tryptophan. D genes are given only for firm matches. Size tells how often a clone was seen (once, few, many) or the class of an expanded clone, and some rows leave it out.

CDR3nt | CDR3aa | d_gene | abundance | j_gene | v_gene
TGTGCCAGCAGTCGGCTAGTATCAGATACGCAGTATTTT | CASSRLVSDTQYF | - | once | TRBJ2-3 | TRBV6-5
TGTGCCAGCAGCTCCAGGGTCTACGAGCAGTACTTC | CASSSRVYEQYF | - | few | TRBJ2-7 | TRBV7-9
TGTGCCAGCAGCGTCTACTCCGGGACAGGGAACACCGGGGAGCTGTTTTTT | CASSVYSGTGNTGELFF | TRBD1 | - | TRBJ2-2 | TRBV7-2
TGTGCCAGCCTGGACAGGGCTCACGATCAGCCCCAGCATTTT | CASLDRAHDQPQHF | TRBD1 | - | TRBJ1-5 | TRBV19
TGCGCCAGCAGTGAGTTACTACCGGGACTAGCGGGAGGTCCGGCCAAAAACATTCAGTACTTC | CASSELLPGLAGGPAKNIQYF | TRBD2 | - | TRBJ2-4 | TRBV10-1
TGTGCCAGCAGTTTAGGGTTGAGGGTCCACTATGGCTACACCTTC | CASSLGLRVHYGYTF | - | - | TRBJ1-2 | TRBV28
TGTGCCAGCAGCATCCGGGACAGGGGTCGCGAAAAACTGTTTTTT | CASSIRDRGREKLFF | TRBD1 | - | TRBJ1-4 | TRBV7-6
TGTGCCAGCTCACCAGAGACAGACACCGGGGAGCTGTTTTTT | CASSPETDTGELFF | - | - | TRBJ2-2 | TRBV18
TGCGCCAGCAGCCAAGAAATCGGTGGGAGAGAGGGAGCCAAAAACATTCAGTACTTC | CASSQEIGGREGAKNIQYF | - | - | TRBJ2-4 | TRBV4-1
TGTGCCAGCAGCCAAACCGACAGGGGGGATACGCAGTATTTT | CASSQTDRGDTQYF | TRBD1 | - | TRBJ2-3 | TRBV7-9
TGTGCCATCAGTGTGGGGCAGGTCTCCTACGAGCAGTACTTC | CAISVGQVSYEQYF | - | - | TRBJ2-7 | TRBV10-3
TGCGCCAGCAGCCAAGATCGAGGCCAGGGGCGGACCGGGGAGCTGTTTTTT | CASSQDRGQGRTGELFF | - | - | TRBJ2-2 | TRBV4-3
TGTGCCAGCAGTCCCGGACTAGCGGGGGTAGAGACCCAGTACTTC | CASSPGLAGVETQYF | TRBD2 | few | TRBJ2-5 | TRBV28
TGTGCCAGCAGCTTAGTAAGGGGGAGTAACACTGAAGCTTTCTTT | CASSLVRGSNTEAFF | - | - | TRBJ1-1 | TRBV7-8
TGTGCCAGCAGCTTAGGGGCAGGGTCTAACTATGGCTACACCTTC | CASSLGAGSNYGYTF | - | - | TRBJ1-2 | TRBV7-8
TGTGCCAGCAGGCCAGGGGCGTTCGCCTACGAGCAGTACTTC | CASRPGAFAYEQYF | - | - | TRBJ2-7 | TRBV27
TGCAGCGTAGCCGCCAGGTCCTACGAGCAGTACTTC | CSVAARSYEQYF | - | once | TRBJ2-7 | TRBV29-1
TGTGCCAGCAGTGAACGGGAGGAGGGCACAGATACGCAGTATTTT | CASSEREEGTDTQYF | TRBD2 | - | TRBJ2-3 | TRBV6-4